This entry is about one TCR beta chain. The cDNA had a unique molecular identifier and a template-switch universal primer site. Using its own MiXCR run on the 5' RACE reads, TCRdb lists one record per CDR3 protein. The sample includes roughly 250,000 distinct CDR3 sequences, 11% to 15% seen only once; the top ten take under 9.5%. This sample is part of a study of identical twins. This clonotype originated in a woman aged 18-35 years in good health. The sequencing input was memory (CD45RO+) T cells sorted from blood.

The CDR3 DNA follows: TGTGCCAGCAGTGTTAGGTTCTCCTACAATGAGCAGTTCTTC. This encodes CASSVRFSYNEQFF. The chain has TRBV2 and TRBJ2-1; D is uncertain. CDR3 length equals 14 residues. CDR1 and CDR2 from the germline V gene are SNHLY and FYNNEI. V was clipped by 4 bases and J by 0 bases, with 7 bases between them.